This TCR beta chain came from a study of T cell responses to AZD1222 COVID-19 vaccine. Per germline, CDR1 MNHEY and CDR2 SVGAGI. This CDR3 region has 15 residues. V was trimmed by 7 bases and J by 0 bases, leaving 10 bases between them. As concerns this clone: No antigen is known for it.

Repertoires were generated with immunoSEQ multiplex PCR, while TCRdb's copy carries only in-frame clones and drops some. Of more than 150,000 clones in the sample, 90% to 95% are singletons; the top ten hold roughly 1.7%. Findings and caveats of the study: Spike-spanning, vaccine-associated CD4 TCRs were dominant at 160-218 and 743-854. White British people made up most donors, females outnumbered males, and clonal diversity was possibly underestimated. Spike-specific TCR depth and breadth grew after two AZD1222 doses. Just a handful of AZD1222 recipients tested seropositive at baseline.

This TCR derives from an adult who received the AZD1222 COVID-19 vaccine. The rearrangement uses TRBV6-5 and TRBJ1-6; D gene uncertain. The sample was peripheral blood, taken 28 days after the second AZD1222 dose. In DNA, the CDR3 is TGTGCCAGCACGAGGACCAGCTCCTATAATTCACCCCTCCACTTT. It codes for CASTRTSSYNSPLHF.